The clone carrying this T cell receptor beta chain has a single count. Under the authors' procedure: Quantification of nucleated cells was approximated via reference gene primer amplification. Profiled with immunoSEQ multiplex PCR; TCRdb holds only in-frame clones, not every one. V, J and clone size derive from that table, while D and trimming were established from the DNA sequence. The sample has 150,000 to 200,000 clones; more than 75% are singletons. CDR1 is SGHTS, CDR2 YDEGEE, per germline. CDR3 length: 16 amino acids. V gave up 2 bases and J gave up 3 bases; unmatched junction bases: 7. The data were obtained in a study of blood T cell repertoires in COVID-19. Study details: From the United States, Italy and Spain came samples of acute and convalescent COVID-19. Sources were T cells, B-cell-depleted T cells, or PBMCs; the material itself was cDNA or gDNA.

What was sequenced was peripheral blood. The receptor was derived from an older woman with acute or convalescent COVID-19. J is TRBJ1-3 and V is TRBV5-8; TRBD1 matches at 8 bases. CDR3 region: CASSLKQGESGNTIYF. For the CDR3, the DNA is TGTGCCAGCAGCTTAAAACAGGGGGAAAGTGGAAACACCATATATTTT.